These 15 T cell receptor beta chains came from one sample sequenced in a study of blood T cell repertoires in COVID-19. The method was immunoSEQ multiplex PCR; TCRdb's version includes in-frame clones alone and lacks a portion of them. The table records 65,000 to 85,000 clones, 88% of them present only once. Sequencing used peripheral blood. The source is a human donor in a cohort sampled during active COVID-19.

Note on this clone: Mismatch with germline at one junction end may stem from a read error. The chain employs TRBV19 and TRBJ1-1; the D gene is possibly TRBD1 (5 bases). Germline V gene sequence: CDR1 LNHDA, CDR2 SQIVND (reference sequence). This CDR3 contains 13 residues. The CDR3 spells CASRIDRNTEAFF. For the CDR3, the DNA is TGTGCCAGTAGAATAGACAGGAACACTGAAGCTTTCTTT.

The rearrangement links TRBV9 to TRBJ1-4, with D tentatively TRBD1 (5 bases). The CDR3 sequence is 15 residues long. CDR1 is SGDLS and CDR2 is YYNGEE in the germline V gene. The ends were cut back, 3 bases at V and 3 bases at J, with 12 bases in the middle. CDR3 in DNA: TGTGCCAGCAGCGGTGGGGGGACGGCTAATGAAAAACTGTTTTTT. It codes for CASSGGGTANEKLFF.

V usage is TRBV5-1 and J usage is TRBJ2-2, with a weak D call TRBD2 (5 bases). Germline V lookup: CDR1 SGHRS, CDR2 YFSETQ. Trimming cost V 4 bases and J 2 bases, with 15 bases left between them. CDR3 length: 16 amino acids. CDR3 loop: CASSIYAGVNTGELFF. The CDR3 DNA is TGCGCCAGCAGCATTTATGCCGGGGTTAACACCGGGGAGCTGTTTTTT.

The gene calls are TRBV5-3 and TRBJ2-2; D might be TRBD1 (5 bases). TRBV5-3 is an ORF, with its function uncertain. This CDR3 is built from 16 residues. V lost 4 bases to trimming and J lost 3 bases, with 16 bases between them. DNA of the CDR3: TGTGCCAGAAGCCTAGGACAAGGCCGGGACACCGGGGAGCTGTTTTTT. As protein: CARSLGQGRDTGELFF.

In nucleotides, the CDR3 is TGTGCCATCAGTGGGCTTTCTAGCGGGTCGAGTGTAGGTGAGCAGTTCTTC. Amino acids: CAISGLSSGSSVGEQFF. The V and J genes are TRBV10-3 and TRBJ2-1; 8 bases line up with TRBD2. After removal of 4 bases from V and 9 bases from J, the junction contained 17 bases not matched to a gene. This CDR3 has 17 residues. Germline V CDR1 and CDR2: ENHRY, SYGVKD.

The V and J genes are TRBV29-1 and TRBJ1-2; a possible D gene is TRBD1 (6 bases). Germline V gene lookup returns CDR1 SQVTM and CDR2 ANQGSEA. V was cut by 1 base and J by 4 bases, with 13 bases left in between. The CDR3 is 14 residues long. CDR3: CSVEGDMGLYGYTF. In DNA, the CDR3 is TGCAGCGTTGAAGGGGACATGGGCCTCTATGGCTACACCTTC.

This chain connects TRBV27 to TRBJ1-5, with D possibly being TRBD1 (5 bases). This CDR3 contains 17 residues. CDR1 is MNHEY and CDR2 is SMNVEV in the germline V gene (reference sequence). Trimming pared 5 bases from V and 5 bases from J, leaving 22 bases between. The CDR3 loop reads CASSPLGGGEVHQPQHF. Written as DNA, the CDR3 is TGTGCCAGCAGTCCCCTCGGGGGAGGGGAGGTCCATCAGCCCCAGCATTTT.

The V call is TRBV21-1, the J call TRBJ1-5. TRBV21-1 is described as a pseudogene. The CDR3 is 17 amino acids. The CDR3 loop reads CASSKAMEGSRNQPQHF. The CDR3 DNA sequence: TGTGCCAGCAGCAAAGCAATGGAGGGGTCGCGCAATCAGCCCCAGCATTTT.

The chain carries TRBV24-1 and TRBJ2-6, with D tentatively TRBD2 (5 bases). Germline lookup yields CDR1 KGHDR and CDR2 SFDVKD. The CDR3 sequence is 18 residues long. Trimming stripped 5 bases from V and 0 bases from J, with 16 bases between. CDR3 nucleotide sequence: TGTGCCACCAGTGGTCCGGGCCTAACTAGCTCTGGGGCCAACGTCCTGACTTTC. Its protein product is CATSGPGLTSSGANVLTF.

This chain connects TRBV5-5 to TRBJ1-4; D might be TRBD1 (6 bases). Trimming stripped 0 bases from V and 5 bases from J, with 14 bases between. The CDR3 contains 16 residues. The germline CDR1 and CDR2 sequences are SGHKS and YYEKEE (reference sequence). This chain's CDR3 is CASSLVFGTYNEKLFF. CDR3 DNA sequence: TGTGCCAGCAGCTTGGTTTTTGGGACATACAATGAAAAACTGTTTTTT.

This chain connects TRBV5-1 to TRBJ2-7; 11 bases match TRBD2. CDR1 is SGHRS, CDR2 YFSETQ, per germline. V was clipped by 0 bases and J by 2 bases; unmatched bases: 10. CDR3 length equals 18 residues. The CDR3 sequence: CASSLGPTTSGITYEQYF. The DNA for the CDR3 is TGCGCCAGCAGCTTGGGCCCGACGACTAGCGGGATAACCTACGAGCAGTACTTC.

The chain links TRBV20-1 to TRBJ2-5; 10 bases agree with TRBD2. The germline V gene has CDR1 DFQATT and CDR2 SNEGSKA (reference sequence). The CDR3 has 19 amino acids. Trimming cost V 3 bases and J 4 bases; bases outside gene matches: 20. CDR3 region: CSASYTHPEREGGGETQYF. CDR3 bases: TGCAGTGCTAGTTACACGCACCCCGAGCGGGAGGGAGGTGGAGAGACCCAGTACTTC.

The chain combines TRBV7-3 with TRBJ2-1; D is ambiguous. CDR1 SGHTA and CDR2 FQGTGA come from the germline V gene. CDR3 length: 14 amino acids. The V and J ends lost 2 bases and 8 bases respectively, with 13 bases between them. CDR3 in DNA: TGTGCCAGCAGCTTAGGTAGAGGCCAGCATGAGCAGTTCTTC. Protein sequence: CASSLGRGQHEQFF.

The chain uses TRBV2 and TRBJ2-1; tentative D call: TRBD2 (7 bases). V shed 10 bases and J shed 0 bases, with 19 bases lying between them. CDR1 and CDR2 from the germline V gene are SNHLY and FYNNEI. The length of the CDR3 is 16 residues. The CDR3 nucleotides read TGTGCCATCTCTGGGGGGGCGGTGGCCTCCTACAATGAGCAGTTCTTC. This sequence encodes CAISGGAVASYNEQFF.

A single count supports this clone. This chain links TRBV9 with TRBJ2-7; TRBD1 agrees at 7 bases. The CDR3 is made up of 14 amino acids. The V and J ends lost 3 bases and 3 bases, in that order; junction bases with no gene match: 6. Germline V gene data show CDR1 as SGDLS and CDR2 as YYNGEE. Here the CDR3 reads CASSASGTVYEQYF. The CDR3 nucleotides read TGTGCCAGCAGCGCCTCCGGGACAGTCTACGAGCAGTACTTC.